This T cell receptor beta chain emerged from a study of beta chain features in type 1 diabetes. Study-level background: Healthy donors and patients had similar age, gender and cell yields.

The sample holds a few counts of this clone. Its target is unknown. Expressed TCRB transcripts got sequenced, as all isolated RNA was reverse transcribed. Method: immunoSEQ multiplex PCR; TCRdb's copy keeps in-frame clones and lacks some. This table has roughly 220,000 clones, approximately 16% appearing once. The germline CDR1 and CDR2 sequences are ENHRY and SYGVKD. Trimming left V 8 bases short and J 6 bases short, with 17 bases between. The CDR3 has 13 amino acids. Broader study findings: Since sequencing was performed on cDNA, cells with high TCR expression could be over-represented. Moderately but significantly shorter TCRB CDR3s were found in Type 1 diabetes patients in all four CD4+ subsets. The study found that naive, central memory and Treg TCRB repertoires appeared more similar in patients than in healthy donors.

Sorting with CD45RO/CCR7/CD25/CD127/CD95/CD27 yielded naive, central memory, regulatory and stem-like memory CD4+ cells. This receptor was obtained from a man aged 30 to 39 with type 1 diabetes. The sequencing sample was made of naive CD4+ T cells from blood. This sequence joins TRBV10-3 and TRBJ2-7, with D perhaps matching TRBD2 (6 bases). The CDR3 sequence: CAIYQEGLGEQYF. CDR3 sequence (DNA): TGTGCCATCTATCAGGAGGGCCTTGGCGAGCAGTACTTC.